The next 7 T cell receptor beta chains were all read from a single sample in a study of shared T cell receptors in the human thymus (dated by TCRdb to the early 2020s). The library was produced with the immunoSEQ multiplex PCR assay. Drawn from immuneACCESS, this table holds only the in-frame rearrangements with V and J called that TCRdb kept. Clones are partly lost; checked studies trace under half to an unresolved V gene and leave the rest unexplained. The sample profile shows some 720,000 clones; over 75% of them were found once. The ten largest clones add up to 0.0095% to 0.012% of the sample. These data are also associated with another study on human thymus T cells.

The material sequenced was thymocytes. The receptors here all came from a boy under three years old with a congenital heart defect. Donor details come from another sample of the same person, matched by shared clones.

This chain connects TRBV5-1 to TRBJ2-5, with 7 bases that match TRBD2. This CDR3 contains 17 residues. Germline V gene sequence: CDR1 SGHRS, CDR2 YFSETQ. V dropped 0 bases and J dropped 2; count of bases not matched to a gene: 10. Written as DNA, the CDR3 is TGCGCCAGCAGCTTGGGGGCGGGGCTAGCGGATCAAGAGACCCAGTACTTC. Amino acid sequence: CASSLGAGLADQETQYF. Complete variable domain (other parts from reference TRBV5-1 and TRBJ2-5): KAGVTQTPRYLIKTRGQQVTLSCSPISGHRSVSWYQQTPGQGLQFLFEYFSETQRNKGNFPGRFSGRQFSNSRSEMNVSTLELGDSALYLCASSLGAGLADQETQYFGPGTRLLVL.

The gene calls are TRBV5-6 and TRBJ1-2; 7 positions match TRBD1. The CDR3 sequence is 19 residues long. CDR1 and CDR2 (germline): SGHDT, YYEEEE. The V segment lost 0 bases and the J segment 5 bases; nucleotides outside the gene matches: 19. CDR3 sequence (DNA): TGTGCCAGCAGCTTGGCCGTATGGCCTAACTACAGGGGATGGTATGGCTACACCTTC. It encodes CASSLAVWPNYRGWYGYTF.

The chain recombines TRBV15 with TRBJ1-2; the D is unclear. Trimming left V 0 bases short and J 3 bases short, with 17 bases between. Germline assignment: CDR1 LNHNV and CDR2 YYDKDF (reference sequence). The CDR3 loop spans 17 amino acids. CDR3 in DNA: TGTGCCACCAGCAGAGATACGGCACCTAGTACCCACTATGGCTACACCTTC. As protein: CATSRDTAPSTHYGYTF.

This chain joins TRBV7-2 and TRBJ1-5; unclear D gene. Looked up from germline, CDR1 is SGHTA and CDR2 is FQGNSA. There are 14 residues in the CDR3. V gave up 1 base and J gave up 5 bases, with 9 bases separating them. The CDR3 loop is CASSLDVADQPQHF. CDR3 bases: TGTGCCAGCAGCTTAGATGTGGCGGATCAGCCCCAGCATTTT.

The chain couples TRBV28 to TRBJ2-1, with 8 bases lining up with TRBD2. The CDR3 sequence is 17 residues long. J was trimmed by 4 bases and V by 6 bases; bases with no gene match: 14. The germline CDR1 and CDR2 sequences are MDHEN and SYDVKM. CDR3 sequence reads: CASSPRPPSGRYNEQFF. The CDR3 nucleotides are TGTGCCAGCAGCCCTCGCCCGCCCAGCGGGAGATACAATGAGCAGTTCTTC. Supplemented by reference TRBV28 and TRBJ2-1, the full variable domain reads DVKVTQSSRYLVKRTGEKVFLECVQDMDHENMFWYRQDPGLGLRLIYFSYDVKMKEKGDIPEGYSVSREKKERFSLILESASTNQTSMYLCASSPRPPSGRYNEQFFGPGTRLTVL.

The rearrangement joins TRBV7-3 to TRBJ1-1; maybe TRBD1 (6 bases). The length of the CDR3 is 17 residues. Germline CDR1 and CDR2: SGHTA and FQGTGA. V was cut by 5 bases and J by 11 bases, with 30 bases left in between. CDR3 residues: CASSPTPVSAGKGHAFF. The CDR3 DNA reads TGTGCCAGCAGCCCCACGCCCGTGTCAGCGGGGAAGGGACATGCTTTCTTT. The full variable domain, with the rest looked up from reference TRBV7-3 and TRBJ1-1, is GAGVSQTPSNKVTEKGKYVELRCDPISGHTALYWYRQSLGQGPEFLIYFQGTGAADDSGLPNDRFFAVRPEGSVSTLKIQRTERGDSAVYLCASSPTPVSAGKGHAFFGQGTRLTVV.

The CDR3 loop is CAISDWHDTSYEQYF. DNA for the CDR3: TGTGCCATCAGTGATTGGCACGACACCTCCTACGAGCAGTACTTC. V usage is TRBV10-3 and J usage is TRBJ2-7; D is ambiguous. V was pared by 3 bases and J by 0 bases, with 12 bases between. CDR3 length: 15 residues. Germline CDR1 ENHRY, CDR2 SYGVKD.